The entry below describes one T cell receptor (beta chain). The CDR3 runs 12 residues. Germline V gene sequence: CDR1 SGHVS, CDR2 FQNEAQ. V was cut by 5 bases and J by 5 bases, with 10 bases left in between. This sample is drawn from a study of control samples from healthy donors and cancer patients. Sequencing used immunoSEQ multiplex PCR; TCRdb keeps in-frame clones, though not all of them. The sample lists 15,000 to 20,000 clones; roughly 84% were seen once. This chain connects TRBV7-8 to TRBJ2-7, with no clear D. This clonotype was obtained from a woman aged 70-85 years with lung cancer. Specimen: PBMCs. CDR3 sequence reads: CASSPSIDEQYF. CDR3 coding DNA: TGTGCCAGCAGCCCCTCTATCGACGAGCAGTACTTC.